This record looks at one T cell receptor beta chain sequence and its context. In this sample, this clone turned up a few times. Its antigen is currently not known. Base qualities are not provided; no much larger clone lies one nucleotide away. The data are from a study of T cell responses to AZD1222 COVID-19 vaccine (TCRdb year 2021). With regard to the full study: A total of just over 230 trial participants underwent TCR sequencing, of whom 200 to 220 had received two doses of AZD1222 and 26 had received two doses of the MenACWY control vaccine. Trial participants were enrolled by age into 18-55, 56-69 and 70-plus year subgroups, with around 140, 26 and 57 TCR-sequenced participants respectively.

The CDR3 regions of human TCRbeta chains were analyzed by immunosequencing. Per the authors' processing: TCRs in the repertoires were matched against a reference library of SARS-CoV-2-specific TCRs that had been generated with the MIRA antigen-specificity platform. Breadth meant the fraction of unique TCRs that were SARS-CoV-2-associated, whereas depth meant the fraction of total T cells that were SARS-CoV-2-associated. Using the MIRA data, each spike-specific TCR was mapped to the spike region that the TCR reacts to and placed in a CD4 or CD8 class. Log10-transformed breadth and depth values were compared by one-way ANOVA with Sidak's multiple comparisons tests. TCRdb re-hosts the immuneACCESS table, in-frame sequences only. Its copies lack some clones; in the studies checked, an unresolved V gene accounts for under half of them, and the cause for the rest is not known. That table supplies the V and J calls and clone size; D and trimming were determined from the DNA. The sample data list around 180,000 clones, and around 86% of these were observed just once. Approximately 2.5% of the sample lies in the top ten.

The sample's time point, from its label and the paper: baseline before first vaccination. The treatment or condition label, read with the paper, signifies: meningococcal conjugate vaccine given as trial control. The vaccinee samples were drawn from two UK trials, COV001 and COV002, one of which was a single-blind randomized controlled phase 2/3 trial testing AZD1222 (ChAdOx1 nCoV-19) in healthy adults. For TCRbeta chain sequencing, PBMC samples were collected from trial participants at day 0 and at day 28 after the second dose. Its CDR3 holds 15 amino acids, cysteine through phenylalanine. Solely the CDR3 DNA is kept, with 45 bases framed from the first base. Here V drops 5 bases and J drops 5 bases, and the junction holds 6 bases not matched to any gene. In the germline V gene (reference sequence), CDR1 corresponds to PRHDT and CDR2 to FYEKMQ. What the research found in general, with its limitations: Most participants were white British and females outnumbered males, and the authors suggested that clonal diversity may have been underestimated. A significant rise in spike-specific TCR breadth and depth was observed after two AZD1222 doses relative to day 0 and relative to MenACWY recipients. Conclusions about previously exposed vaccinees are limited because only six or seven AZD1222 recipients were SARS-CoV-2 seropositive at baseline. The 56-69-year group was small, and its depth increase did not reach significance, likely because of low power. Because no samples from the day 14 peak response were available, repertoires could be characterized only after the peak T cell response. Reportedly, almost half of the unique spike-specific TCRs recognized epitopes lying outside the regions that are mutated in the B.1.351 and B.1.1.7 variants. The vaccine-associated CD4 TCRs covered the entire spike protein, and the dominant responses fell in regions 160-218 and 743-854.

The V gene is TRBV13 and the J gene is TRBJ1-4, with 9 bases in between that match TRBD1. This receptor was taken from an adult in good health. The sample was peripheral blood, taken on day 0 of MenACWY control vaccination. The CDR3: CASSGPQGANEKLFF. The DNA is as follows: TGTGCCAGCAGCGGGCCACAGGGGGCCAATGAAAAACTGTTTTTT. Where the CDR3 stops, the reference TRBV13 and TRBJ1-4 genes take over; the full variable domain is AAGVIQSPRHLIKEKRETATLKCYPIPRHDTVYWYQQGPGQDPQFLISFYEKMQSDKGSIPDRFSAQQFSDYHSELNMSSLELGDSALYFCASSGPQGANEKLFFGSGTQLSVL.